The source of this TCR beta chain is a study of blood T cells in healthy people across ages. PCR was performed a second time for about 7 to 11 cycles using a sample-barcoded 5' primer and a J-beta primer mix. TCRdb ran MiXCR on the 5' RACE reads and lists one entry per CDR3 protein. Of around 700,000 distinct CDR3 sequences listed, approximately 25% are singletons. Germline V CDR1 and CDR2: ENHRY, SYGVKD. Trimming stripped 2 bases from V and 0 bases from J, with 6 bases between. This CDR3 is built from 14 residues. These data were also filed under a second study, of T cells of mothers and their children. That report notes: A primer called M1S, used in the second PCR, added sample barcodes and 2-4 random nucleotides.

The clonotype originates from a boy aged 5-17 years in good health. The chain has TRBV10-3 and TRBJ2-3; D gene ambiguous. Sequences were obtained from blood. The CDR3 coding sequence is TGTGCCATCAGTGAGGGACGGAGCACAGATACGCAGTATTTT. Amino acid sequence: CAISEGRSTDTQYF.